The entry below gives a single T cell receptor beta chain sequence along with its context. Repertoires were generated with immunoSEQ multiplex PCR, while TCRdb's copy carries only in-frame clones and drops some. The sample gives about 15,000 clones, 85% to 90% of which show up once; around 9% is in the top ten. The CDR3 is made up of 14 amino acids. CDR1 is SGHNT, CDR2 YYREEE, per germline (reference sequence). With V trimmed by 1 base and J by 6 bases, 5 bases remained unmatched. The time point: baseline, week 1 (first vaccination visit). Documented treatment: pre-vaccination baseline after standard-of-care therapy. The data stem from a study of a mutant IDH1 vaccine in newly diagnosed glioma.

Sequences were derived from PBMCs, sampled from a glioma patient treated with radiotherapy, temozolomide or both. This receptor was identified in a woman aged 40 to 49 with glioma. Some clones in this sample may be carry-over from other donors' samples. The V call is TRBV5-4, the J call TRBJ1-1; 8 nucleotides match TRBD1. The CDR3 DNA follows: TGTGCCAGCAGCTTGCCAGGGGGCAGGGCTGAAGCTTTCTTT. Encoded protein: CASSLPGGRAEAFF.